A selection of T cell receptor beta chains follows, all from one sample in a study of T-cell reconstitution after alpha-beta-depleted transplantation in children. TCRdb re-derived calls from the PCR reads in MiXCR, one entry per CDR3 protein. The table has some 490,000 distinct CDR3 sequences, approximately 13% seen once; the top ten hold about 5%. The source material was PBMCs from the stem cell graft donor, sampled from the stem cell graft. These receptors all come from a human donor who donated a stem cell graft to a child with combined immunodeficiency. Each CDR3 is given with its conserved first and last residue. Fields, in order: D gene, clone size, J gene, V gene, CDR3 protein, CDR3 DNA. D genes are given only for firm matches. Not all rows give a size; the values are once, few, many and, for expanded clones, a class.

d_gene: .
abundance: few
j_gene: TRBJ1-4
v_gene: TRBV12-3/TRBV12-4
CDR3aa: CASSIQGIREKLFF
CDR3nt: TGTGCCAGCAGTATACAGGGAATAAGGGAAAAACTGTTTTTT

d_gene: .
abundance: .
j_gene: TRBJ2-1
v_gene: TRBV7-2
CDR3aa: CASSFPLGPDEQFF
CDR3nt: TGTGCCAGCAGCTTCCCGTTGGGGCCGGATGAGCAGTTCTTC

d_gene: .
abundance: many
j_gene: TRBJ2-7
v_gene: TRBV29-1
CDR3aa: CSVEGGREVGYEQYF
CDR3nt: TGCAGCGTTGAAGGGGGCAGGGAAGTGGGCTACGAGCAGTACTTC

d_gene: TRBD2
abundance: few
j_gene: TRBJ2-1
v_gene: TRBV19
CDR3aa: CASSMIAGGLYNEQFF
CDR3nt: TGTGCCAGTAGTATGATAGCGGGAGGGTTATACAATGAGCAGTTCTTC

d_gene: .
abundance: many
j_gene: TRBJ2-2
v_gene: TRBV7-9
CDR3aa: CASSLGLLRTGELFF
CDR3nt: TGTGCCAGCAGCTTAGGTCTCCTCCGGACCGGGGAGCTGTTTTTT

d_gene: TRBD1
abundance: .
j_gene: TRBJ2-1
v_gene: TRBV7-9
CDR3aa: CASSPRTGSNEQFF
CDR3nt: TGTGCCAGCAGCCCCCGGACAGGGAGTAATGAGCAGTTCTTC

d_gene: TRBD2
abundance: many
j_gene: TRBJ2-7
v_gene: TRBV10-3
CDR3aa: CAISGTSGGPYEQYF
CDR3nt: TGTGCCATCAGTGGGACTAGCGGGGGACCCTACGAGCAGTACTTC

d_gene: .
abundance: many
j_gene: TRBJ1-1
v_gene: TRBV27
CDR3aa: CASSLFGTSEAFF
CDR3nt: TGTGCCAGCAGTTTATTTGGTACCTCTGAAGCTTTCTTT

d_gene: .
abundance: few
j_gene: TRBJ1-2
v_gene: TRBV30
CDR3aa: CAWRVDRQYGYTF
CDR3nt: TGTGCCTGGAGGGTGGACAGACAGTATGGCTACACCTTC

d_gene: .
abundance: .
j_gene: TRBJ1-1
v_gene: TRBV4-3
CDR3aa: CASSQGTGGNTEAFF
CDR3nt: TGCGCCAGCAGCCAAGGCACAGGAGGAAACACTGAAGCTTTCTTT

d_gene: .
abundance: many
j_gene: TRBJ2-5
v_gene: TRBV12-3/TRBV12-4
CDR3aa: CASSSYGETQYF
CDR3nt: TGTGCCAGCAGCTCCTACGGGGAGACCCAGTACTTC

d_gene: .
abundance: many
j_gene: TRBJ2-1
v_gene: TRBV25-1
CDR3aa: CASTPLGEYNEQFF
CDR3nt: TGTGCCAGCACCCCATTGGGGGAATACAATGAGCAGTTCTTC

d_gene: .
abundance: .
j_gene: TRBJ2-3
v_gene: TRBV7-8
CDR3aa: CASSPDNLSTDTQYF
CDR3nt: TGTGCCAGCAGCCCCGATAACCTGAGCACAGATACGCAGTATTTT

d_gene: TRBD1
abundance: few
j_gene: TRBJ2-3
v_gene: TRBV11-2
CDR3aa: CASSFRGRTGGADTQYF
CDR3nt: TGTGCCAGCAGCTTTCGGGGTCGGACAGGGGGCGCAGATACGCAGTATTTT

d_gene: .
abundance: many
j_gene: TRBJ2-5
v_gene: TRBV4-3
CDR3aa: CASSQVGGEETQYF
CDR3nt: TGCGCCAGCAGCCAAGTGGGGGGAGAAGAGACCCAGTACTTC

d_gene: TRBD1
abundance: few
j_gene: TRBJ2-5
v_gene: TRBV12-3/TRBV12-4
CDR3aa: CASSRGSTGLIGETQYF
CDR3nt: TGTGCCAGCAGCCGTGGTTCGACAGGGCTTATCGGTGAGACCCAGTACTTC

d_gene: .
abundance: few
j_gene: TRBJ2-2
v_gene: TRBV20-1
CDR3aa: CSARDRGTVTGELFF
CDR3nt: TGCAGTGCTAGAGATCGGGGGACGGTCACCGGGGAGCTGTTTTTT

d_gene: TRBD2
abundance: few
j_gene: TRBJ2-1
v_gene: TRBV6-1
CDR3aa: CASSERLAGGGNEQFF
CDR3nt: TGTGCCAGCAGTGAACGGTTAGCGGGGGGTGGTAATGAGCAGTTCTTC

d_gene: TRBD1
abundance: few
j_gene: TRBJ2-5
v_gene: TRBV7-2
CDR3aa: CASSRNRGQETQYF
CDR3nt: TGTGCCAGCAGCCGTAACAGGGGGCAAGAGACCCAGTACTTC

d_gene: .
abundance: .
j_gene: TRBJ2-3
v_gene: TRBV29-1
CDR3aa: CSVLIPPSWQYF
CDR3nt: TGCAGCGTTTTGATCCCACCATCTTGGCAGTATTTT

d_gene: .
abundance: many
j_gene: TRBJ2-7
v_gene: TRBV20-1
CDR3aa: CSAKTSSYEQYF
CDR3nt: TGCAGTGCTAAGACGAGCTCCTACGAGCAGTACTTC

d_gene: TRBD2
abundance: few
j_gene: TRBJ2-5
v_gene: TRBV9
CDR3aa: CASSALAGGQETQYF
CDR3nt: TGTGCCAGCAGCGCTCTAGCGGGGGGGCAAGAGACCCAGTACTTC

d_gene: .
abundance: many
j_gene: TRBJ2-7
v_gene: TRBV10-3
CDR3aa: CAIGGSSYEQYF
CDR3nt: TGTGCCATCGGAGGGTCCTCCTACGAGCAGTACTTC

d_gene: .
abundance: many
j_gene: TRBJ2-1
v_gene: TRBV5-1
CDR3aa: CASNPPASPNEQFF
CDR3nt: TGCGCCAGCAATCCACCGGCCTCTCCCAATGAGCAGTTCTTC

d_gene: TRBD2
abundance: .
j_gene: TRBJ2-7
v_gene: TRBV7-2
CDR3aa: CASSFRQLAGIYEQYF
CDR3nt: TGTGCCAGCAGCTTCAGGCAACTAGCGGGGATTTACGAGCAGTACTTC

d_gene: .
abundance: .
j_gene: TRBJ2-7
v_gene: TRBV29-1
CDR3aa: CSVWQNYEQYF
CDR3nt: TGCAGCGTTTGGCAGAACTACGAGCAGTACTTC

d_gene: .
abundance: few
j_gene: TRBJ2-7
v_gene: TRBV12-3/TRBV12-4
CDR3aa: CATPPSAVEKQYF
CDR3nt: TGTGCCACTCCCCCTTCGGCAGTTGAAAAGCAGTACTTC

d_gene: .
abundance: few
j_gene: TRBJ2-5
v_gene: TRBV7-2
CDR3aa: CASSFDRIQETQYF
CDR3nt: TGTGCCAGCAGCTTCGACAGAATCCAAGAGACCCAGTACTTC

d_gene: .
abundance: many
j_gene: TRBJ2-7
v_gene: TRBV7-2
CDR3aa: CASSLFNAYEQYF
CDR3nt: TGTGCCAGCAGCTTGTTCAACGCCTACGAGCAGTACTTC

d_gene: TRBD2
abundance: .
j_gene: TRBJ2-7
v_gene: TRBV7-3
CDR3aa: CASSFREGNEQYF
CDR3nt: TGTGCCAGCAGCTTCCGGGAGGGTAACGAGCAGTACTTC

d_gene: TRBD2
abundance: .
j_gene: TRBJ2-1
v_gene: TRBV4-3
CDR3aa: CASSRSLGLAGRVEQFF
CDR3nt: TGCGCCAGCAGCCGGTCCTTGGGACTAGCGGGGCGGGTTGAGCAGTTCTTC

d_gene: .
abundance: few
j_gene: TRBJ2-3
v_gene: TRBV4-3
CDR3aa: CASSQGGGPTDTQYF
CDR3nt: TGCGCCAGCAGCCAGGGGGGGGGCCCCACAGATACGCAGTATTTT

d_gene: .
abundance: many
j_gene: TRBJ2-5
v_gene: TRBV20-1
CDR3aa: CSARRPGLGQETQYF
CDR3nt: TGCAGTGCTAGAAGACCGGGACTGGGTCAAGAGACCCAGTACTTC

d_gene: .
abundance: few
j_gene: TRBJ2-1
v_gene: TRBV29-1
CDR3aa: CSLRAGYNEQFF
CDR3nt: TGCAGCCTTAGGGCGGGATACAATGAGCAGTTCTTC

d_gene: .
abundance: .
j_gene: TRBJ2-2
v_gene: TRBV3-1
CDR3aa: CASSIGRNGELFF
CDR3nt: TGTGCCAGCAGCATAGGCCGCAACGGGGAGCTGTTTTTT